A single sample gave rise to the 12 T cell receptor beta chains below, sequenced in a study of blood T cell repertoires in COVID-19. The method was immunoSEQ multiplex PCR; TCRdb's version includes in-frame clones alone and lacks a portion of them. The sample lists about 300,000 clones; approximately 83% were seen once. What was sequenced was PBMCs or T cells enriched from blood (not recorded which). Source of these receptors: a man in his thirties or forties who had recovered from COVID-19.

This chain links TRBV23-1 with TRBJ1-2; TRBD1 matches 7 bases. TRBV23-1 is an open reading frame whose function is uncertain. Trimming removed 0 bases from V and 4 bases from J; junction bases left unmatched: 5. This CDR3 contains 15 residues. The DNA for the CDR3 is TGCGCCAGCAGTCAATCCGGGACAGCAAGCTATGGCTACACCTTC. Translating gives CASSQSGTASYGYTF.

The chain combines TRBV7-3 with TRBJ1-1; D is unresolved. V dropped 4 bases and J dropped 4 bases, with 13 bases sitting between them. Germline lookup yields CDR1 SGHTA and CDR2 FQGTGA. The CDR3 is 14 amino acids. The CDR3 sequence: CASSSGIRSTEAFF. The CDR3, as DNA: TGTGCCAGCAGCTCCGGGATCAGGAGCACTGAAGCTTTCTTT.

This chain connects TRBV6-2 or TRBV6-3 to TRBJ1-1; 7 bases match TRBD1. V lost 2 bases to trimming and J lost 8 bases; unmatched junction nucleotides: 5. CDR3 length: 13 amino acids. In germline, CDR1 is MNHEY, CDR2 SVGEGT. CDR3 DNA sequence: TGTGCCAGCAGTTACCGAACAGGGGCCGAAGCTTTCTTT. It specifies CASSYRTGAEAFF.

The rearrangement joins TRBV10-3 to TRBJ2-3; 12 nucleotides align to TRBD2. The germline V gene has CDR1 ENHRY and CDR2 SYGVKD. The V gene end was trimmed by 5 bases and the J gene end by 1 base; junction bases not matched to a gene: 4. The CDR3 covers 16 residues. CDR3 DNA: TGTGCCATCAGTCTAGCGGGGGGGCTCCGCACAGATACGCAGTATTTT. It translates to CAISLAGGLRTDTQYF.

V is TRBV6-5 and J is TRBJ1-4; TRBD1 is a possible D gene (5 bases). The CDR3 is 14 residues long. Trimming removed 5 bases from V and 7 bases from J, with 14 bases in between. CDR1 is MNHEY, CDR2 SVGAGI, per germline. CDR3 in amino acids: CASSLDKFFEKLFF. The CDR3 DNA reads as TGTGCCAGCAGTCTGGACAAGTTCTTTGAAAAACTGTTTTTT.

Note on this clone: Relative to the germline gene, one junction end is altered; a read error may explain this. V is TRBV30 and J is TRBJ1-6; possibly TRBD1 for D (5 bases). CDR3 length equals 13 residues. CDR1 is GTSNPN, CDR2 SVGIG, per germline (reference sequence). The CDR3: CAWSKGYNLPLHF. The CDR3 DNA follows: TGTGCCTGGAGTAAGGGGTATAATTTACCCCTCCACTTT.

This CDR3 reads CAWGAGTGRAPEAFF. The CDR3 nucleotides are TGTGCCTGGGGGGCCGGGACAGGGAGGGCCCCTGAAGCTTTCTTT. The gene calls are TRBV30 and TRBJ1-1, with 9 positions matching TRBD1. The CDR3 is 15 amino acids. The germline CDR1 and CDR2 sequences are GTSNPN and SVGIG (reference sequence). V lost 5 bases to trimming and J lost 6 bases; unmatched junction nucleotides: 13.

The chain combines TRBV3-1 (or the pseudogene TRBV3-2) with TRBJ1-2, with TRBD1 identical over 7 bases. Germline-derived CDR1 and CDR2 are LGHDT and YNNKEL (reference sequence). V was clipped by 0 bases and J by 10 bases; unmatched bases: 5. The CDR3 totals 13 residues. The CDR3 sequence: CASSQDAQGHYTF. The CDR3 nucleotides are TGTGCCAGCAGCCAAGATGCACAGGGGCACTACACCTTC.

The CDR3 coding sequence is TGTGCCAGTACGCGAGGGCCTGCTAACTATGGCTACACCTTC. Amino acids: CASTRGPANYGYTF. The rearrangement joins TRBV19 to TRBJ1-2; D unclear. Trimming stripped 7 bases from V and 0 bases from J, with 12 bases between. Germline CDR1 and CDR2: LNHDA and SQIVND (reference sequence). There are 14 residues in the CDR3.

The chain links TRBV7-9 to TRBJ1-1; the match to TRBD1 covers 7 bases. The CDR3 length is 15 residues. The V segment lost 5 bases and the J segment 4 bases; nucleotides outside the gene matches: 10. The germline V gene encodes CDR1 SEHNR and CDR2 FQNEAQ (reference sequence). The CDR3 DNA is TGTGCCAGCAGCCCCAGGGGGTCCGGTAGCACTGAAGCTTTCTTT. Its translation is CASSPRGSGSTEAFF.

The chain employs TRBV11-2 and TRBJ2-5; 7 bases are shared with TRBD1. The J segment lost 5 bases and the V segment lost 5 bases, leaving 8 bases of the junction unmatched. Per germline, CDR1 SGHAT and CDR2 FQNNGV. The CDR3 has 14 residues. The CDR3 DNA reads as TGTGCCAGCAGCCGTCCGCAGGGGGTTGAGACCCAGTACTTC. It translates to CASSRPQGVETQYF. The whole variable domain, filled in from reference TRBV11-2 and TRBJ2-5, reads EAGVAQSPRYKIIEKRQSVAFWCNPISGHATLYWYQQILGQGPKLLIQFQNNGVVDDSQLPKDRFSAERLKGVDSTLKIQPAKLEDSAVYLCASSRPQGVETQYFGPGTRLLVL.

This clone was recorded once. Compared with germline, one end of the junction differs, possibly owing to a read error. The V gene is TRBV10-2, the J gene TRBJ1-2, with no clear D. The CDR3 is 12 amino acids. The germline CDR1 and CDR2 sequences are WSHSY and SAAADI. Here the CDR3 DNA reads TGCGCCAGCAGCCACGGACTCTATGGCCACACCTTC. This sequence encodes CASSHGLYGHTF.